One TCR beta chain is described in this entry. The primer mix had 60 Vbeta and 13 Jbeta primers. Sequencing used immunoSEQ multiplex PCR; TCRdb keeps in-frame clones, though not all of them. The sample lists around 150,000 clones, 68% occurring once. Germline CDR1 and CDR2: MRHNA and SNTAGT. This CDR3 comprises 15 residues. V lost 5 bases to trimming and J lost 4 bases, with 18 bases between them. These data belong to a study of cytomegalovirus exposure and HLA in healthy donors. The V gene is TRBV6-4, the J gene TRBJ2-7, with a possible D match to TRBD2 (5 bases). The sequenced material came from PBMCs. This TCR was sampled from a woman aged 40 to 50 in good health and CMV-seropositive. The CDR3 nucleotides read TGTGCCAGCAGTCCCAGGACTCTTTGGGCGTACGAGCAGTACTTC. This gives the protein CASSPRTLWAYEQYF.